Listed here are 31 T cell receptor beta chains from one sample, sequenced in a study of glioma-infiltrating T cells after dendritic cell vaccination (dated by TCRdb to about 2016). Receptor amplification or capture employed the immunoSEQ multiplex PCR assay. What TCRdb holds here is the immuneACCESS table cut down to in-frame rearrangements. Part of the clones is not present; checked against another copy, under half of the missing clones reflect an unresolved V gene, and the others are unexplained. In this sample the table shows about 92,000 clones, about nine tenths of which occur a single time. Clones ranked in the top ten supply less than 20% of the sample. Sequencing was performed on blood, taken before dendritic cell vaccination. All receptors come from a human donor with glioblastoma.

The chain links TRBV7-9 to TRBJ2-7; the match to TRBD1 covers 9 bases. Germline CDR1 reads SEHNR; CDR2 reads FQNEAQ (reference sequence). The CDR3 covers 12 residues. The ends lost 5 bases at V and 8 bases at J; junction bases unmatched: 4. For the CDR3, the DNA is TGTGCCAGCAGCGGGACAGGGTTTCAGCAGTACTTC. It yields the protein CASSGTGFQQYF.

The chain uses TRBV21-1 and TRBJ1-5; the table's D call TRBD1 went unverified against the DNA. TRBV21-1 is listed as a pseudogene. CDR3 length: 14 residues. CDR3: CASSNDRVVQPQHF. The CDR3 bases are TGTGCCAGCAGCAATGACAGGGTGGTTCAGCCCCAGCATTTT.

The rearrangement uses TRBV5-1 and TRBJ1-2; TRBD1 aligns across 7 bases. The J segment lost 3 bases and the V segment lost 0 bases, leaving 5 bases of the junction unmatched. The CDR3 consists of 15 residues. Germline CDR1 and CDR2: SGHRS and YFSETQ. The CDR3 region has the DNA TGCGCCAGCAGCTTGGGGCCCCAGGGGGACTATGGCTACACCTTC. As protein: CASSLGPQGDYGYTF. The full variable domain, rest sourced from reference TRBV5-1 and TRBJ1-2, is KAGVTQTPRYLIKTRGQQVTLSCSPISGHRSVSWYQQTPGQGLQFLFEYFSETQRNKGNFPGRFSGRQFSNSRSEMNVSTLELGDSALYLCASSLGPQGDYGYTFGSGTRLTVV.

For this clone: This CDR3 is also generated by other DNA sequences in the sample. The chain recombines TRBV5-1 with TRBJ2-5; D perhaps matches TRBD2 (6 bases). The CDR3 has 15 amino acids. Germline assignment: CDR1 SGHRS and CDR2 YFSETQ. V lost 2 bases and J lost 4, with 15 bases in between. Here the CDR3 reads CASSFLGGSGETQYF. The CDR3 DNA follows: TGCGCCAGCAGCTTCCTCGGGGGAAGTGGAGAGACCCAGTACTTC. The full variable domain, rest sourced from reference TRBV5-1 and TRBJ2-5, is KAGVTQTPRYLIKTRGQQVTLSCSPISGHRSVSWYQQTPGQGLQFLFEYFSETQRNKGNFPGRFSGRQFSNSRSEMNVSTLELGDSALYLCASSFLGGSGETQYFGPGTRLLVL.

The chain has TRBV10-3 and TRBJ1-5; D is unclear. V dropped 5 bases and J dropped 0 bases, with 8 bases sitting between them. The CDR3 runs 14 residues. Germline assignment: CDR1 ENHRY and CDR2 SYGVKD. CDR3 in amino acids: CAISREFSNQPQHF. The CDR3 DNA follows: TGTGCCATCAGTAGGGAGTTTAGCAATCAGCCCCAGCATTTT.

This clone was recorded a few times. J is TRBJ1-5 and V is TRBV27; possibly TRBD1 for D (6 bases). The V gene lost 4 bases and the J gene lost 2 bases, with 12 bases spanning the gap. The CDR3 loop spans 15 amino acids. The germline V gene encodes CDR1 MNHEY and CDR2 SMNVEV (reference sequence). The CDR3 region is CASSSGAGGNQPQHF. CDR3 DNA: TGTGCCAGCAGTTCAGGGGCAGGGGGCAATCAGCCCCAGCATTTT.

A single count supports this clone. This rearrangement joins TRBV6-5 to TRBJ1-6, with 8 bases matching TRBD1. The CDR3 runs to 15 residues. Per the germline V gene, CDR1 is MNHEY and CDR2 is SVGAGI. The V segment lost 5 bases and the J segment 4 bases; nucleotides outside the gene matches: 4. For the CDR3, the DNA is TGTGCCAGCAGTACCCGACAGGGGTATAATTCACCCCTCCACTTT. Encoded protein: CASSTRQGYNSPLHF.

The V gene is TRBV13, the J gene TRBJ1-1, with D perhaps matching TRBD1 (5 bases). The germline gives CDR1 PRHDT, CDR2 FYEKMQ (reference sequence). The CDR3 runs to 14 residues. Trimming took off 7 bases at V and 4 bases at J, with 16 bases between the two ends. DNA for the CDR3: TGTGCCAGCAAGCTCCAGGGAACGAGCACTGAAGCTTTCTTT. Translated, it gives CASKLQGTSTEAFF.

The chain carries TRBV5-1 and TRBJ1-2; D may be TRBD1 (5 bases). The germline V and J ends were trimmed by 1 base and 4 bases, with 11 bases remaining between them. This CDR3 contains 14 residues. Germline lookup yields CDR1 SGHRS and CDR2 YFSETQ. CDR3 bases: TGCGCCAGCAGCTTGCTGACAGAAACCTATGGCTACACCTTC. This sequence encodes CASSLLTETYGYTF.

V is TRBV19 and J is TRBJ1-1; D perhaps matches TRBD1 (5 bases). The CDR3 totals 17 residues. In germline, CDR1 is LNHDA, CDR2 SQIVND (reference sequence). Trimming took 3 bases from V and 0 from J, leaving 17 bases between them. Here the CDR3 DNA reads TGTGCCAGTAGTATCGTCGCAGGGTCCTATATGAACACTGAAGCTTTCTTT. It translates to CASSIVAGSYMNTEAFF.

The V call is TRBV9, the J call TRBJ2-5; D might be TRBD1 (5 bases). Germline V lookup: CDR1 SGDLS, CDR2 YYNGEE. V lost 4 bases and J lost 3, with 25 bases in between. This CDR3 has 18 residues. The CDR3 DNA follows: TGTGCCAGCAGCCCCTACGGCGGAAAACAGGAGACCGAAGAGACCCAGTACTTC. It codes for CASSPYGGKQETEETQYF.

The gene calls are TRBV18 and TRBJ1-5; the match to TRBD1 covers 8 bases. Losses at the gene ends were 3 bases for V and 4 bases for J; bases not matched to a gene: 5. Germline-derived CDR1 and CDR2 are KGHSH and LQKENI. The CDR3 sequence is 15 residues long. For the CDR3, the DNA is TGTGCCAGCTCACCCGGGACAGGTCAGAATCAGCCCCAGCATTTT. Its protein is CASSPGTGQNQPQHF.

The chain employs TRBV19 and TRBJ1-5, with 7 bases lining up with TRBD1. The ends lost 4 bases at V and 0 bases at J; junction bases unmatched: 3. CDR1 LNHDA and CDR2 SQIVND come from the germline V gene (reference sequence). The length of the CDR3 is 15 residues. CDR3 DNA sequence: TGTGCCAGTAGTAGCGGGACAGCTAGCAATCAGCCCCAGCATTTT. This encodes CASSSGTASNQPQHF.

V gene TRBV6-5 combines with J gene TRBJ1-4; D may be TRBD1 (6 bases). Germline values: CDR1 MNHEY, CDR2 SVGAGI. The length of the CDR3 is 12 residues. V lost 5 bases to trimming and J lost 8 bases, with 9 bases between them. This chain's CDR3 is CASSVDREKLFF. For the CDR3, the DNA is TGTGCCAGCAGTGTCGACAGGGAAAAACTGTTTTTT.

This clone was recorded only once. This chain joins TRBV11-1 and TRBJ2-5, with 8 bases aligning to TRBD2. CDR1 and CDR2 from the germline V gene are SGHAT and FQDESV (reference sequence). The CDR3 extends over 15 amino acids. V was pared by 4 bases and J by 2 bases, with 6 bases of the junction left unmatched. This CDR3 is CASSSTSEAQETQYF. Here the CDR3 DNA reads TGTGCCAGCAGCTCGACTAGCGAGGCACAAGAGACCCAGTACTTC.

V is TRBV6-6 and J is TRBJ2-7; a weak D match, TRBD1 (5 bases). Germline CDR1 is MNHNY and CDR2 is SVGAGI (reference sequence). V was clipped by 2 bases and J by 2 bases, with 10 bases between them. The CDR3 contains 14 residues. The DNA of the CDR3 is TGTGCCAGCAGTTACGCCCAGGGTACCTACGAGCAGTACTTC. This gives the protein CASSYAQGTYEQYF.

The rearrangement links TRBV12-1 to TRBJ2-3; the DNA was not compared with TRBD2, the D call given in the table. TRBV12-1 represents a pseudogene. This CDR3 contains 18 residues. In DNA form, the CDR3 reads TGTGCCAGCAGCTTTTCCAGCGGGCTAAGGAAGGGCACAGATACGCAGTATTTT. Translated: CASSFSSGLRKGTDTQYF.

This clone was found a few times. The gene calls are TRBV5-1 and TRBJ1-4, with D unclear. Trimming cost V 0 bases and J 0 bases, with 3 bases left between them. The CDR3 sequence is 14 residues long. Per the germline V gene, CDR1 is SGHRS and CDR2 is YFSETQ. The CDR3 DNA sequence: TGCGCCAGCAGCTTGGGCGCAACTAATGAAAAACTGTTTTTT. Residues: CASSLGATNEKLFF.

The table lists this clone with a count of one. V usage is TRBV4-1 and J usage is TRBJ2-1; 9 bases are a match to TRBD2. The germline V gene encodes CDR1 MGHRA and CDR2 YSYEKL. Trimming removed 4 bases from V and 1 base from J; junction bases left unmatched: 2. The CDR3 is made up of 15 amino acids. DNA for the CDR3: TGCGCCAGCAGCCCCCTAGCGGGATCCTACAATGAGCAGTTCTTC. It encodes CASSPLAGSYNEQFF.

This sequence joins TRBV13 and TRBJ2-3; D perhaps matches TRBD2 (6 bases). Looked up from germline, CDR1 is PRHDT and CDR2 is FYEKMQ (reference sequence). The CDR3 runs to 16 residues. Trimming took 5 bases from V and 1 from J, leaving 16 bases between them. The DNA for the CDR3 is TGTGCCAGCAGCACCCCCGGGGTAGCGGGCACAGATACGCAGTATTTT. Translated: CASSTPGVAGTDTQYF.

The chain joins TRBV9 to TRBJ2-1; D perhaps matches TRBD1 (6 bases). V was pared by 0 bases and J by 6 bases, with 22 bases between. Germline V gene sequence: CDR1 SGDLS, CDR2 YYNGEE. This CDR3 comprises 18 residues. The CDR3 is CASSVDPLGGIPPNEQFF. CDR3 sequence (DNA): TGTGCCAGCAGCGTAGATCCCCTAGGGGGTATTCCCCCCAATGAGCAGTTCTTC.

V is TRBV5-1 and J is TRBJ2-1; D gene unclear. V was shortened by 5 bases and J by 6 bases, with 15 bases between the two germline ends. CDR3 length: 14 residues. Germline CDR1 SGHRS, CDR2 YFSETQ. CDR3 in amino acids: CASRPSLQVNEQFF. The DNA for the CDR3 is TGCGCCAGCAGGCCGTCTCTCCAGGTCAATGAGCAGTTCTTC.

The CDR3 reads CASSSRTSGSSTQYF. CDR3 DNA sequence: TGTGCCAGCAGCTCCAGGACTAGCGGGAGTAGTACGCAGTATTTT. The chain recombines TRBV7-8 with TRBJ2-3; 13 nucleotides line up with TRBD2. The CDR3 contains 15 residues. The germline gives CDR1 SGHVS, CDR2 FQNEAQ. V was clipped by 4 bases and J by 8 bases; unmatched bases: 6.

This chain connects TRBV19 to TRBJ2-1; 7 positions agree with TRBD1. The germline V gene encodes CDR1 LNHDA and CDR2 SQIVND (reference sequence). The CDR3 runs to 12 residues. V was pared by 5 bases and J by 8 bases, with 3 bases of the junction left unmatched. The CDR3 sequence: CASSPRGYEQFF. The CDR3 DNA reads TGTGCCAGTAGTCCCAGGGGGTATGAGCAGTTCTTC.

J is TRBJ1-2 and V is TRBV5-4; D is ambiguous. The germline V gene encodes CDR1 SGHNT and CDR2 YYREEE (reference sequence). CDR3 length equals 13 residues. V lost 3 bases to trimming and J lost 4 bases, with 10 bases between them. CDR3 sequence (DNA): TGTGCCAGCAGCTCCGGGTCGGCCTATGGCTACACCTTC. Its protein is CASSSGSAYGYTF.

The V call is TRBV15, the J call TRBJ2-3, with D perhaps TRBD2 (6 bases). V was trimmed by 0 bases and J by 4 bases, leaving 8 bases between them. The CDR3 spans 14 residues. In germline, CDR1 is LNHNV, CDR2 YYDKDF (reference sequence). In nucleotides, the CDR3 is TGTGCCACCAGCAGAGATACTAGCTCAGATACGCAGTATTTT. Protein product: CATSRDTSSDTQYF.

This chain uses TRBV27 with TRBJ1-4, with TRBD1 identical over 8 bases. Looked up from germline, CDR1 is MNHEY and CDR2 is SMNVEV (reference sequence). V was pared by 4 bases and J by 7 bases, with 5 bases of the junction left unmatched. The CDR3 sequence is 14 residues long. The CDR3 here is CASSSGQGVEKLFF. CDR3 nucleotide sequence: TGTGCCAGCAGTTCTGGACAGGGCGTTGAAAAACTGTTTTTT.

The chain links TRBV30 to TRBJ1-4, with no clear D. Between the trimmed V and J ends, which lost 2 bases and 0 bases, there was a span of 10 bases. Germline CDR1 reads GTSNPN; CDR2 reads SVGIG (reference sequence). This CDR3 region has 15 residues. CDR3 protein: CAWSWQFSTNEKLFF. The CDR3 DNA is TGTGCCTGGAGTTGGCAATTCTCAACTAATGAAAAACTGTTTTTT.

As for this clone: One end of the junction does not line up with germline, which may come from a read error. V gene TRBV19 combines with J gene TRBJ2-2; D uncertain. There are 12 residues in the CDR3. CDR1 LNHDA and CDR2 SQIVND come from the germline V gene (reference sequence). The CDR3 loop is CATSQNTGELFF. The CDR3 nucleotides read TGTGCCACTAGTCAGAACACCGGGGAGCTGTTTTTT.

This chain connects TRBV29-1 to TRBJ2-7, with D maybe TRBD1 (6 bases). The CDR3 totals 14 residues. CDR1 is SQVTM, CDR2 ANQGSEA, per germline. Trimming cost V 4 bases and J 7 bases, with 20 bases left between them. CDR3 loop: CSVVTRQGIWEQYF. The CDR3 region has the DNA TGCAGCGTTGTGACGCGGCAGGGGATCTGGGAGCAGTACTTC.

V usage is TRBV4-1 and J usage is TRBJ2-1, with TRBD2 matching 11 bases. CDR3 length: 20 amino acids. The J segment lost 8 bases and the V segment lost 1 base, leaving 19 bases of the junction unmatched. Germline values: CDR1 MGHRA, CDR2 YSYEKL. The CDR3 loop reads CASSQVGLAGGPSGVDEQFF. In nucleotides, the CDR3 is TGCGCCAGCAGCCAAGTTGGTCTAGCGGGGGGCCCGTCCGGGGTCGATGAGCAGTTCTTC.